A selection of T cell receptor beta chains follows, all from one sample in a study of OX40 agonist ivuxolimab in advanced cancers. Produced via immunoSEQ multiplex PCR; TCRdb's table is partial and in-frame only. Here the sample spans around 56,000 clones, roughly 82% being singletons. Specimen: CD4+ or CD8+ T cells sorted from blood, collected in a trial of the OX40 agonist ivuxolimab. These receptor sequences come from an adult with an advanced solid tumor such as melanoma, head and neck, liver or kidney cancer. Each CDR3 is given with its conserved first and last residue. The order of the fields is J gene, V gene, CDR3 length, D gene, clone size, CDR3 protein, CDR3 DNA. The D gene is left open where the match is weak. The listing skips clone size in some rows; elsewhere it reads once, few, many or a size class.

>TRBJ1-2|TRBV21-1|17|.|.
CASSKGGEMTGAYGYTF
TGTGCCAGCAGCAAAGGAGGGGAAATGACAGGGGCCTATGGCTACACCTTC
>TRBJ2-3|TRBV10-1|19|TRBD2|.
CASSDPSGLAGARTDTQYF
TGCGCCAGCAGTGACCCCTCCGGGCTAGCGGGGGCTCGCACAGATACGCAGTATTTT
>TRBJ2-2|TRBV7-3|15|TRBD2|.
CASSLLAGEAGELFF
TGTGCCAGCAGCCTCCTAGCGGGAGAGGCCGGGGAGCTGTTTTTT
>TRBJ1-1|TRBV27|14|TRBD1|.
CASSLYGTVGEAFF
TGTGCCAGCAGCCTATACGGGACAGTCGGTGAAGCTTTCTTT
>TRBJ2-5|TRBV10-1|12|.|few
CASIQGWVTQYF
TGCGCCAGCATACAGGGATGGGTGACCCAGTACTTC
>TRBJ1-6|TRBV5-8|17|.|.
CASSLVRGGRTNSPLHF
TGTGCCAGCAGCTTGGTTAGGGGAGGTCGGACGAATTCACCCCTCCACTTT
>TRBJ2-7|TRBV30|10|.|once
CAWSVHEQYF
TGTGCCTGGAGTGTGCACGAGCAGTACTTC
>TRBJ1-2|TRBV2|18|.|.
CASSDRGVDRRGPRGYTF
TGTGCCAGCAGTGACCGAGGGGTGGACCGCAGGGGACCTAGGGGCTACACCTTC
>TRBJ1-3|TRBV29-1|14|.|.
CSVEDTGSGNTIYF
TGCAGCGTTGAAGATACGGGCTCTGGAAACACCATATATTTT
>TRBJ1-4|TRBV6-5|14|.|.
CASRLLSGREKLFF
TGTGCCAGCAGACTCCTCTCGGGACGAGAAAAACTGTTTTTT